Reported below is one TCR beta chain. No cognate antigen has been identified for it. Base qualities are not recorded, but no much larger clone differs from it by a single base. These data are taken from a study of cytomegalovirus exposure and HLA in healthy donors (dated by TCRdb to the late 2010s). About the study as a whole: An earlier analysis of under 600 of the donors reported about 250 Gb of sequence data and 100 million to 130 million unique TCR beta sequences from about 179 million T cells. The later analysis used no new phenotypic data to find candidate immune exposures, relying instead on TCR beta sequences and their occurrence across donors. Of the roughly 430 genotyped donors, 65% to 90% fell in the genetic ancestry cluster associated with self-reported Caucasian donors. The study profiled the T cell repertoires of about 640 subjects by immunosequencing and related them to cytomegalovirus serostatus. Donor age, sex, ethnicity and CMV serostatus were collected together with the repertoire data. To predict cytomegalovirus infection status, the study brought together high-throughput TCR immunosequencing, statistical association of individual TCRs with disease status, and machine learning. An early release that covered some 630 HLA-typed donors contained around 300 gigabases of sequencing data and around 80 million unique TCR sequences. A later analysis re-analyzed previously published TCR beta repertoires from several hundred donors and added high-resolution HLA genotyping to study TCR occurrence patterns. A later genetic analysis used genome-wide SNP genotypes for about three fifths of the 666 donors, treating that subset as a discovery cohort. Class I and class II HLA loci were covered by the typing at four-digit resolution. Because of strong linkage in the cohort, 5 or 6 DR-DQ haplotypes were treated as single units for association and clustering. In an earlier analysis of roughly 600 of the donors, high-throughput TCR beta sequencing was used to judge whether each TCR beta V gene segment behaved as functional or pseudogenic. The number of donors typed differed by locus, with roughly 620-640 for A, B, C, DRB1 and DQB1, more than 500 for DQA1, about 610 for DPA1, and approximately 470 for DPB1. The study aimed to test whether cataloging public T cell receptors could reveal signatures of past pathogen exposure. In addition to the first cohort of 666 subjects, a separate validation cohort of around 110 different subjects was used. Among around 400 genotyped donors of the cohort, an average of roughly 240,000 unique TCR beta nucleotide sequences were sequenced per donor, about a sixth of them non-productive. All discovery cohort repertoires had been generated using a single sequencing platform.

The research as a whole found: The sequencing pipeline was judged likely to have produced a cluster of highly shared sequence variants as a technical artifact. The study listed 170 or so TCR beta chains as associated with cytomegalovirus. Most TCR sequences were seen in very few donors, while some public TCRs were found in many individuals. When HLA alleles, especially DR and DQ, strongly co-occurred, TCR associations were difficult to assign to individual alleles. Because counts were too low, about 15 rarely observed V segments, including chromosome 9 orphons, were left out of the earlier analysis of 587 of the donors. In an earlier analysis of 500 to 650 of the donors, most TCR beta V segments appeared in productive rearrangements about 87% or about 30% of the time, broadly matching IMGT annotations. In a later analysis, HLA-associated TCR beta chains were found to be more clonally expanded and to have lower generation probabilities than equally common non-associated chains. The classifier was reported to diagnose cytomegalovirus status with high specificity and sensitivity in both the original cohort and the validation cohort. A further reported finding was that TCR beta sequences accurately predicted the HLA-A and HLA-B alleles for most subjects in the first cohort. The only immune exposure information available for the cohort was CMV serostatus. Sequencing depth was assumed to be roughly uniform across donors in the presence/absence analyses, though that assumption may not hold. In a later analysis, the rate of TCR association differed among HLA loci, with DRB1 alleles having the most associated TCRs and HLA-C alleles having the fewest. Compared with the roughly 710-donor mean, donors in an Asian-associated ancestry cluster had fewer N-insertions in productive TCRs, according to a later genetic analysis. Because HLA typing was unavailable for some donors at each locus, only the typed subset was used in association tests. An association between a missense DCLRE1C variant and V-gene and J-gene trimming of TCR beta chains was found in a later genetic analysis and replicated in an independent cohort. Correlated functional status among segregating V segments might be attributable to linkage disequilibrium, but an unknown experimental factor could not be ruled out. A later analysis reported that several top co-occurrence clusters appeared linked to parvovirus B19, influenza, CMV and Epstein-Barr virus. Because the 87-base-pair reads could not distinguish some IMGT-functional V segments, including TRBV6-2 and TRBV6-3, those segments were excluded. In a later analysis, some 17,000 TCR beta sequences were associated with specific HLA alleles at a false discovery rate of 0.05. According to a later analysis, most CMV-associated TCR beta chains appeared to be HLA-restricted, and the HLA associations seemed to be driven largely by CMV exposure. The cohort was sequenced for TCR beta chains only, and without alpha or paired-chain data the features that could be detected were limited. The authors suggested that the approach could potentially be generalized to other disease states and immunological phenotypes. In vitro tests confirmed that three of the cytomegalovirus-associated TCR beta chains recognize cytomegalovirus antigens.

The cohort comprised 550 to 700 healthy bone marrow donors. At the time of sampling, all cohort members were nominally healthy, though unrecorded immune exposures were likely present. The donor was CMV seronegative and was included in the group of over 300 seronegative cohort members. Every donor gave a peripheral blood sample, and the peripheral blood mononuclear cells from that sample were used for TCR beta sequencing. The Qiagen DNeasy Blood Extraction Kit was used to extract genomic DNA from the blood cell samples. Library prep was done by the immunoSEQ multiplex PCR assay. For the multiplex PCR, a mixture combining 60 forward primers for TCR Vbeta segments and 13 reverse primers for TCR Jbeta segments was used. The CDR3 region of rearranged TCR beta genes was amplified from genomic DNA with a multiplex PCR assay. On the Illumina HiSeq System, the amplified TCR beta libraries were sequenced as 87-base-pair reads. In the authors' own workflow: Across the roughly 640 repertoires, a later analysis counted roughly 84 million unique TCR beta chains, roughly 11 million of which were shared by at least two donors. Raw reads were error-corrected and collapsed into unique sequences with a nearest-neighbor algorithm that merged closely related sequences to remove PCR and sequencing errors. V, D and J gene segments were assigned by aligning CDR3 sequences to IMGT reference sequences. Each retained sequence needed at least a six-nucleotide match to both a V gene segment and a J gene segment. A rearrangement was called productive if the CDR3 had no stop codons and remained in frame with V and J, and every other rearrangement was called non-productive. CDR3 was defined by IMGT convention, running from the second conserved V-encoded cysteine to the conserved J-encoded phenylalanine. In an earlier analysis of more than 550 of the donors, sequences lacking an unambiguous match to a single V gene segment were excluded. In an earlier analysis of approximately 590 of the donors, a V segment was called functional when productive rearrangements were above 56.7%, and segregating when the standard deviation between donors exceeded 5%. To diagnose cytomegalovirus status from the catalog of TCR beta chain sequences, a statistical classification framework was built. V and J gene assignment, in a later analysis, came from comparing TCR nucleotide sequences with IMGT/GENE-DB human TR gene sequences. In a later analysis, CDR3 sequences and most-parsimonious VDJ recombination scenarios were assigned using the TCRdist pipeline. A later analysis defined each TCR beta chain by its CDR3 amino acid sequence plus V-gene family, and excluded reads lacking a unique V-gene family. To address suspected cross-contamination and a sequencing artifact, a later analysis removed 592 highly shared, low-generation-probability nucleotide sequences. A later analysis calculated a clonal expansion index for each public chain from normalized within-repertoire ranks of inferred template counts. A later analysis computed generation probabilities with a VDJ recombination model fitted to out-of-frame rearrangements, and checked the results against IGoR. In a later analysis, hypergeometric tests were used to score TCR-TCR, TCR-HLA and TCR-CMV co-occurrence, with a repertoire-size bias correction applied to TCR pairs. To estimate false discovery rates, a later analysis permuted the HLA or CMV assignments 20 times. In a later analysis, co-occurring TCRs were grouped using DBSCAN, with TCRdist sequence similarity added in when clustering inside HLA-allele-positive subsets. For co-occurrence clustering, repertoires with fewer than 30,000 or more than 120,000 public chains were excluded, along with roughly 5 repertoires with anomalous nucleotide sharing. TCRdb carries this immuneACCESS record with in-frame sequences only. Its versions omit some clonotypes, under half of them owing to an unresolved V gene in the studies checked, with the rest unexplained. The D gene and trimming were derived from the DNA, and the V and J assignments and clone size from that table. A total of roughly 150,000 clones appear in this sample, around 81% of them only once. About 1.6% of the sample comes from the top ten.

The CDR3 measures 14 amino acids from cysteine to phenylalanine. Only the CDR3 DNA is retained, 42 bases long and in frame from the first base. Trimming at the junction amounts to 5 bases on V and 3 bases on J, and the germline ends lie 14 bases apart. Looking up the germline V gene yields CDR1 MNHNS and CDR2 SASEGT. The receptor was isolated from a man aged 35 to 55 in good health and CMV-seronegative. The sample taken for sequencing was PBMCs. The rearranged chain carries TRBV6-1 and TRBJ2-7, with TRBD2 perhaps the D gene, on 6 matching bases. The nucleotide sequence reads as follows: TGTGCCAGCAGTATTCGGACTAATGACTACGAGCAGTACTTC. This codes for CASSIRTNDYEQYF.